This entry describes one T cell receptor beta chain. This entry is derived from a study of control samples from healthy donors and cancer patients. CDR3 length equals 18 residues. Trimming cost V 0 bases and J 1 base, with 17 bases left between them. In germline, CDR1 is SGHAT, CDR2 FQNNGV. The repertoire was sequenced with immunoSEQ multiplex PCR; TCRdb's copy has only in-frame clones and lacks some. The sample records about 120,000 clones, 75% to 90% being singletons. Sequenced material: PBMCs. The chain has TRBV11-2 and TRBJ2-3, with D perhaps matching TRBD1 or TRBD2 (5 bases each). The TCR was taken from a woman aged 50 to 65 with colorectal cancer. The CDR3 DNA follows: TGTGCCAGCAGCTTAGACAGGGTCGCGGCGGGCGGCACAGATACGCAGTATTTT. Its protein product is CASSLDRVAAGGTDTQYF.